This TCR beta chain appears in the sequencing data of a study of naive and memory T cell subsets. General study results and limits: Both skin biopsy types reportedly yielded TCRs, tuberculin sites far more.

Comments on this clonotype: What it recognizes is unknown.

Stated treatment: skin biopsy from PPD injection site in Mantoux-positive individual. The library had UMIs added by 3' ligation of an oligonucleotide to TCR cDNA. This CDR3 is built from 18 residues. Germline V CDR1 and CDR2: SGHKS, YYEKEE (reference sequence). Trimming cost V 2 bases and J 15 bases, with 33 bases left between them. Four PCR rounds used nested alpha and beta constant region primers plus the SP2 primer. TCRdb re-derived calls from the UMI-ligation and nested PCR reads in MiXCR, one entry per CDR3 protein. The table lists about 30,000 distinct CDR3 sequences, approximately 7.1% of them singletons.

This TCR was sampled from an adult in good health. Sequences were derived from skin, sampled from a tuberculin skin test site. The chain joins TRBV5-5 to TRBJ2-1, with a weak D call TRBD1 (5 bases). DNA of the CDR3: TGTGCCAGCAGCTTTCAGGGTTCCGCTACCCCCAGCAAGAATGTAGCGTTCTTC. It encodes CASSFQGSATPSKNVAFF.